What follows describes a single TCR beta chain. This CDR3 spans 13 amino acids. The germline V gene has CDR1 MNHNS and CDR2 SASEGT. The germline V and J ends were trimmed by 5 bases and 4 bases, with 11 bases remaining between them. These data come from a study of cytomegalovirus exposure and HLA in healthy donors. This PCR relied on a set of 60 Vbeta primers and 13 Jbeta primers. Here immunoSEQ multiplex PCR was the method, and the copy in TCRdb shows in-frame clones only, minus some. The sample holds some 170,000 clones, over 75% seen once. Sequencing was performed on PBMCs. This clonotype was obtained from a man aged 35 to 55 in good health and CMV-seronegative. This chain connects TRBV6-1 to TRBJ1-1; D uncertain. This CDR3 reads CASSYARVTEAFF. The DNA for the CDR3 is TGTGCCAGCAGTTATGCTCGGGTCACTGAAGCTTTCTTT.